The TCR beta chain under discussion was sequenced for a study of blood T cells in healthy people across ages. Total RNA was isolated from each sample in quantities of at least 6 micrograms. Per the germline V gene, CDR1 is SGHRS and CDR2 is YFSETQ. Unmatched junction bases numbered 13, after V lost 2 bases and J lost 4 bases. CDR3 length: 17 amino acids. A second PCR, run for roughly 7 to 11 cycles, used a sample-barcoded 5' primer plus a J-beta primer mix. Each cDNA molecule carried a tag from a template-switch adaptor that contained 12 random nucleotides. From the 5' RACE reads, TCRdb called clonotypes with MiXCR, one entry per CDR3 protein. The sample lists more than 800,000 distinct CDR3 sequences, 29% occurring once. As for this clonotype: As yet, its antigen is unknown.

Study-wide results and limits: Not knowing donor CMV status may have confounded expanded clonotype changes.

The receptor comes from a woman of 80 years or more in good health. Input material: blood. The V gene is TRBV5-1, the J gene TRBJ2-3, with TRBD1 matching over 7 bases. In DNA form, the CDR3 reads TGCGCCAGCAGCTTCCATCCCGGGACAGTAAATCCAGATACGCAGTATTTT. Its translation is CASSFHPGTVNPDTQYF.